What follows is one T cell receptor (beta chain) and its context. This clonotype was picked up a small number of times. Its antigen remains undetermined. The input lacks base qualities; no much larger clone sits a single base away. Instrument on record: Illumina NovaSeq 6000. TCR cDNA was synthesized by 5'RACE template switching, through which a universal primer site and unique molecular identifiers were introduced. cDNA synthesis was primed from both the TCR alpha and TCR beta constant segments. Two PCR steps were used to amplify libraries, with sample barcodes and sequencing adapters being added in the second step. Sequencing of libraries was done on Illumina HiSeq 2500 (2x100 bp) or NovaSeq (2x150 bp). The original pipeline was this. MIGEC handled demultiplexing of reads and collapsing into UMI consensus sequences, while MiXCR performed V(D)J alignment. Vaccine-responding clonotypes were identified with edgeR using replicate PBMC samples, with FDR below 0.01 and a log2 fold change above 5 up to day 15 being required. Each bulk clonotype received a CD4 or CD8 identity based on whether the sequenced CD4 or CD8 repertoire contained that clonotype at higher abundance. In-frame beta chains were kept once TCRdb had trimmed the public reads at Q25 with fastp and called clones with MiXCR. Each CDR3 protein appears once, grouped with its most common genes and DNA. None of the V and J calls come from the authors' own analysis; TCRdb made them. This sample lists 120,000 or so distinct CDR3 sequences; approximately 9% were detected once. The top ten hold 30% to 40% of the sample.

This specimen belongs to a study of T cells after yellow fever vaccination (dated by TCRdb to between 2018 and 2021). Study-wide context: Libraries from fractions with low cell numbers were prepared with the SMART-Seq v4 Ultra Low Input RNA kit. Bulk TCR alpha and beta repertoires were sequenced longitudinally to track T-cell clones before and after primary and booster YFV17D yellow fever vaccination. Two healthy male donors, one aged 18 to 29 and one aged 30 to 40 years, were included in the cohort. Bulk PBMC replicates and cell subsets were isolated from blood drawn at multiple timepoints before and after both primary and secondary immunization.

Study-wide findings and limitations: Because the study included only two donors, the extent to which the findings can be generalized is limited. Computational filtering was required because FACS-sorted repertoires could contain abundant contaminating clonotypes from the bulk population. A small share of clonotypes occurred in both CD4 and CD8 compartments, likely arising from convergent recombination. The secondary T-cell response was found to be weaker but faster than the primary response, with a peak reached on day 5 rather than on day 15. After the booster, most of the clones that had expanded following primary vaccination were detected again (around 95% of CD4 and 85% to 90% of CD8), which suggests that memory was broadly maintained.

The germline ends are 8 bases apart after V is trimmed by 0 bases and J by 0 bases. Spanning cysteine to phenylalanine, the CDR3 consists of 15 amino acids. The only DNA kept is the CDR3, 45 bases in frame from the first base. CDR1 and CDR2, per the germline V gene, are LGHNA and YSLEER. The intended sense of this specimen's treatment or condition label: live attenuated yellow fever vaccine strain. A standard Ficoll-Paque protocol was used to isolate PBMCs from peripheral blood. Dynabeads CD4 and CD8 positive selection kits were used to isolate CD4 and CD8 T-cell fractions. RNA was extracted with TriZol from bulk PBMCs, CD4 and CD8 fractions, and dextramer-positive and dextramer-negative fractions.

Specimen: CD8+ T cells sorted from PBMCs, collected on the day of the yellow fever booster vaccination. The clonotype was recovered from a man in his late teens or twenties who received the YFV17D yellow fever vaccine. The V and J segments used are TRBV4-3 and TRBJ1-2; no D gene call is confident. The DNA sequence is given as TGCGCCAGCAGCCAAGATACAGAGACTAACTATGGCTACACCTTC. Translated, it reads CASSQDTETNYGYTF.